The clone carrying this T cell receptor (beta chain) was counted between two and nine times. CDR1 and CDR2 from the germline V gene are SGHAT and FQNNGV. V lost 4 bases and J 3 bases, leaving 9 bases between the germline ends. The CDR3 spans 13 residues. TCRdb independently ran MiXCR on the RT-PCR reads; one entry per CDR3 protein. Of fewer than 700,000 distinct CDR3 sequences detected, under 15% appear once; the ten largest clones hold approximately 14%. This entry is derived from a study of response to subunit inactivated influenza vaccine. The rearrangement joins TRBV11-2 to TRBJ1-1, with D uncertain. This clonotype was obtained from a middle-aged man who received an inactivated influenza vaccine. The sample in question was PBMCs from blood, obtained more than 35 days after vaccination. CDR3 coding DNA: TGTGCCAGCAGCTCGCTAAGAGACACTGAAGCTTTCTTT. Translating gives CASSSLRDTEAFF.